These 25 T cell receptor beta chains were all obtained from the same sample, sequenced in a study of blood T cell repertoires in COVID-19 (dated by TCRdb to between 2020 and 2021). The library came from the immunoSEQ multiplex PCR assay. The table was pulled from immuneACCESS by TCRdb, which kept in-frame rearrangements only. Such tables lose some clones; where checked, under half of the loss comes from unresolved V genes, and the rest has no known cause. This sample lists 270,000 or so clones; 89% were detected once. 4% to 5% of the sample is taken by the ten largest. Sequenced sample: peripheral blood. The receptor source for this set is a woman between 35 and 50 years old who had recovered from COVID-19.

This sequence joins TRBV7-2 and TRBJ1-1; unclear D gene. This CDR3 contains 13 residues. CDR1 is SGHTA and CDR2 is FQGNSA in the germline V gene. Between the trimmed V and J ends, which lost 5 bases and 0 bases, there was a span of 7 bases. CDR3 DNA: TGTGCCAGCAGCGCGGGAGTGAACACTGAAGCTTTCTTT. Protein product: CASSAGVNTEAFF.

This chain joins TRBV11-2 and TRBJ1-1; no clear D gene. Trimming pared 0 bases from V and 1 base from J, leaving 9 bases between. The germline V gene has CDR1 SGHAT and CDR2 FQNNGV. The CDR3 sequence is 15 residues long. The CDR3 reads CASSLEVSGNTEAFF. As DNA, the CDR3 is TGTGCCAGCAGCTTAGAAGTTTCAGGGAACACTGAAGCTTTCTTT.

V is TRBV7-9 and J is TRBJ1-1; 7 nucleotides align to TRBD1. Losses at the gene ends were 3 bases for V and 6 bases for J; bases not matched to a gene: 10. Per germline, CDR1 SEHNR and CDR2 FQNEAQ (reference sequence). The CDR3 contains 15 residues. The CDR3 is CASSFAGTDSAEAFF. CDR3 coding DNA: TGTGCCAGCAGCTTTGCCGGGACAGACTCTGCTGAAGCTTTCTTT.

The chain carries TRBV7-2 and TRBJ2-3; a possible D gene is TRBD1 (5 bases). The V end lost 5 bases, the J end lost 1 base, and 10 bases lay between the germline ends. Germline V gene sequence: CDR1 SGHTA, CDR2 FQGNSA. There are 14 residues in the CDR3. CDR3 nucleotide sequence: TGTGCCAGCAGCCTCCTAGGGGGCACAGATACGCAGTATTTT. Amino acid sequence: CASSLLGGTDTQYF. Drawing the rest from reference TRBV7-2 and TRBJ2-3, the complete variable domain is GAGVSQSPSNKVTEKGKDVELRCDPISGHTALYWYRQSLGQGLEFLIYFQGNSAPDKSGLPSDRFSAERTGGSVSTLTIQRTQQEDSAVYLCASSLLGGTDTQYFGPGTRLTVL.

CDR3: CAWAPGQLPFF. CDR3 in DNA: TGTGCCTGGGCCCCGGGACAGCTCCCGTTCTTC. The V call is TRBV30, the J call TRBJ2-1; TRBD1 matches at 7 bases. The CDR3 has 11 amino acids. V shed 5 bases, J shed 15 bases, and the junction held 10 bases outside the gene matches. Germline V gives CDR1 GTSNPN, CDR2 SVGIG (reference sequence).

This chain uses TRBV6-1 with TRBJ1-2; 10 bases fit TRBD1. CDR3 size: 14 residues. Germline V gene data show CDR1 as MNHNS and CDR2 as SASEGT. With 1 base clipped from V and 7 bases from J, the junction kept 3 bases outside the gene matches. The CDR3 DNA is TGTGCCAGCAGTGAAGGGACAGGGGGAAGTGGCTACACCTTC. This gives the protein CASSEGTGGSGYTF.

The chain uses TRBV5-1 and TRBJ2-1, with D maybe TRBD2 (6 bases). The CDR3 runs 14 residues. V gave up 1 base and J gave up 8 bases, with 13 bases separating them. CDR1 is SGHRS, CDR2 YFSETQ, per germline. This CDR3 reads CASSLTPAGYEQFF. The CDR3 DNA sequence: TGCGCCAGCAGCTTGACACCGGCGGGATATGAGCAGTTCTTC.

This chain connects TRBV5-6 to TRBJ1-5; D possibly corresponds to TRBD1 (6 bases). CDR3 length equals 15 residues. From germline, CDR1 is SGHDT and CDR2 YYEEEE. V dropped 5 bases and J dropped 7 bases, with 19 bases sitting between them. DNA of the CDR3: TGTGCCAGCAGGCGCGGGGGGGCCGGGAACCAGCCCCAGCATTTT. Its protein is CASRRGGAGNQPQHF.

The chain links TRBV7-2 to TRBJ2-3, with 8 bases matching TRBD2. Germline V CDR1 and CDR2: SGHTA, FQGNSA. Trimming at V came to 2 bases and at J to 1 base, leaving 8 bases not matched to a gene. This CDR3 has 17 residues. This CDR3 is CASSLQPGGGGTDTQYF. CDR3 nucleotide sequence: TGTGCCAGCAGCTTACAACCCGGGGGGGGCGGCACAGATACGCAGTATTTT.

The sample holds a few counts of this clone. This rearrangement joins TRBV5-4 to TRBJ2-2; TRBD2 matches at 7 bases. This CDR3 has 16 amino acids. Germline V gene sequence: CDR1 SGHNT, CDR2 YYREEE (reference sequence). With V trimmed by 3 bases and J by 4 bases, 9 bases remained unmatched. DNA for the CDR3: TGTGCCAGCAGCTATCGGGGCGGGAGTACCACCGGGGAGCTGTTTTTT. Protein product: CASSYRGGSTTGELFF.

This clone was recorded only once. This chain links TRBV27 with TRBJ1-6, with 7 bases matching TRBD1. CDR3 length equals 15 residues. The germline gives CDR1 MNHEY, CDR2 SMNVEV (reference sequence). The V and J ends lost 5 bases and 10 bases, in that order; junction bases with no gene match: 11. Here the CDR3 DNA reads TGTGCCAGCAGTCCCCGCCCAGGGGGATGGTCACCCCTCCACTTT. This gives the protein CASSPRPGGWSPLHF.

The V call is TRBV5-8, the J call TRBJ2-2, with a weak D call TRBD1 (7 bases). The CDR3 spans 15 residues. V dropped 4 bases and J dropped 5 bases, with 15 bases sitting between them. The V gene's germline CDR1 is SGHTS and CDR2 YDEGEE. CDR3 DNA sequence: TGTGCCAGCAGCGCAGGAGGGACAGAAACCGGGGAGCTGTTTTTT. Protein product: CASSAGGTETGELFF.

The CDR3 loop reads CASSSGYGYTF. In DNA, the CDR3 is TGTGCCAGCAGTTCGGGGTATGGCTACACCTTC. J is TRBJ1-2 and V is TRBV27; D gene unclear. V lost 4 bases and J lost 5, with 5 bases in between. Germline assignment: CDR1 MNHEY and CDR2 SMNVEV (reference sequence). The CDR3 covers 11 residues.

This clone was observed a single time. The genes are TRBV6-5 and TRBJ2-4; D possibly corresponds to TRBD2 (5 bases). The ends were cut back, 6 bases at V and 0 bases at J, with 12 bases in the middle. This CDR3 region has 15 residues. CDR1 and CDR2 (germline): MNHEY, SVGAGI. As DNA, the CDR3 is TGTGCCAGCAGGGCGGGCTCCCTAGCCAAAAACATTCAGTACTTC. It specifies CASRAGSLAKNIQYF.

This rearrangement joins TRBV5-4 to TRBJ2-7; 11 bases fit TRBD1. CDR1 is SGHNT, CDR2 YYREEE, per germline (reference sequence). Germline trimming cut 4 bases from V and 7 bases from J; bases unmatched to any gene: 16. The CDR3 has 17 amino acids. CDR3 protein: CASSNGQGAFGFGEQYF. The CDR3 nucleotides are TGTGCCAGCAGCAATGGACAGGGGGCTTTCGGATTTGGAGAGCAGTACTTC.

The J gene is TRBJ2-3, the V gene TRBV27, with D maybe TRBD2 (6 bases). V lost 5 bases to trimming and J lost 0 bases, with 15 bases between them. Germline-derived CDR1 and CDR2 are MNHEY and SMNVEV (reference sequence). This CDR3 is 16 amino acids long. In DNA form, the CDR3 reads TGTGCCAGCAGTCCTCCCGGGACTGTTAGCACAGATACGCAGTATTTT. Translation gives CASSPPGTVSTDTQYF.

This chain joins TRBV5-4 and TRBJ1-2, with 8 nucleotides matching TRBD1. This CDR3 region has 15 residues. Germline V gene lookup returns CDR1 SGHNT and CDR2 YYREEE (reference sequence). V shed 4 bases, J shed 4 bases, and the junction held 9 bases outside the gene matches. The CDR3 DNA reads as TGTGCCAGCAGCGCCCAGGGGGCTTCTCGCTATGGCTACACCTTC. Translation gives CASSAQGASRYGYTF.

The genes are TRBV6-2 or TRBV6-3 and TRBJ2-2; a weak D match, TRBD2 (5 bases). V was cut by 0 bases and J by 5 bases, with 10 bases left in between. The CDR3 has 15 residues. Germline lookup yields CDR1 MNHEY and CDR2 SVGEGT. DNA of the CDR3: TGTGCCAGCAGTTACTCCATAGGAGGAACCGGGGAGCTGTTTTTT. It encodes CASSYSIGGTGELFF.

This CDR3 is CATSDLVRGQETQYF. The CDR3 DNA is TGTGCCACCAGTGATTTGGTCAGGGGCCAAGAGACCCAGTACTTC. This chain joins TRBV24-1 and TRBJ2-5, with D perhaps matching TRBD1 (6 bases). This CDR3 comprises 15 residues. Per the germline V gene, CDR1 is KGHDR and CDR2 is SFDVKD. V lost 0 bases, J lost 1 base, and 8 bases lay in between.

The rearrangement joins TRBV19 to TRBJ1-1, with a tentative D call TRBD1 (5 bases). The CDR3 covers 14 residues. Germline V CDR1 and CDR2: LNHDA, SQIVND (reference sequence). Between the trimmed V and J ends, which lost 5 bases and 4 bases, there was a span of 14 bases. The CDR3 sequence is CASSVLGAGTEAFF. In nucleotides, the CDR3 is TGTGCCAGTAGTGTCCTTGGGGCTGGCACTGAAGCTTTCTTT.

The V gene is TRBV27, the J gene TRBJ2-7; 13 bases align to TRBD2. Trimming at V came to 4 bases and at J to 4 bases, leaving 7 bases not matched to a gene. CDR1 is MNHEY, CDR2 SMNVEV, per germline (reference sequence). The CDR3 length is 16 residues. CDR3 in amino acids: CASSSTSGGAIYEQYF. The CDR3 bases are TGTGCCAGCAGTTCTACTAGCGGGGGGGCTATATACGAGCAGTACTTC.

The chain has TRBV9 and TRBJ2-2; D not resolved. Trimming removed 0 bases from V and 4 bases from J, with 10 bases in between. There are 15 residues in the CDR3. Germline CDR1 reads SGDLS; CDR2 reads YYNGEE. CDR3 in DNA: TGTGCCAGCAGCGTAGCTAATCCGTTCACCGGGGAGCTGTTTTTT. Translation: CASSVANPFTGELFF.

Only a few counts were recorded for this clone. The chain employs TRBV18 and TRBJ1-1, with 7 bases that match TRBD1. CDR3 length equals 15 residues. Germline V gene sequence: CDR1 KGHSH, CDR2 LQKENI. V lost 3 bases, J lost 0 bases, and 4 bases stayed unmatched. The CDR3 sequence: CASSPFDRVNTEAFF. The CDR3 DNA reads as TGTGCCAGCTCACCTTTCGACAGGGTGAACACTGAAGCTTTCTTT.

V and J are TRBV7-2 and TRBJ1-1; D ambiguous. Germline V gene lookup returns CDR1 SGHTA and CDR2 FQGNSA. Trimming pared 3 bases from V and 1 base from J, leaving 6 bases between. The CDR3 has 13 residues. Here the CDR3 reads CASSLWQNTEAFF. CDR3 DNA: TGTGCCAGCAGCTTGTGGCAGAACACTGAAGCTTTCTTT. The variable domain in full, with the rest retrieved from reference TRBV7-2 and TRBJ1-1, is GAGVSQSPSNKVTEKGKDVELRCDPISGHTALYWYRQSLGQGLEFLIYFQGNSAPDKSGLPSDRFSAERTGGSVSTLTIQRTQQEDSAVYLCASSLWQNTEAFFGQGTRLTVV.

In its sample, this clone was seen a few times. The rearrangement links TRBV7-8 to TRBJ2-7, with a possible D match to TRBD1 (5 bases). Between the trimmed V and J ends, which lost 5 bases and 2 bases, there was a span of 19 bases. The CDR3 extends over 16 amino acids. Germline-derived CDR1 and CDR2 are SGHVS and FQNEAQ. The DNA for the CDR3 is TGTGCCAGCAGCAATGCGGACCTAGGGGTCCCCTACGAGCAGTACGTC. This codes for CASSNADLGVPYEQYV.